This TCR beta chain was documented in a study of CD8+CD57+ T cells in acquired aplastic anemia. Genomic DNA templated the TCR beta VDJ and CDR3 profiling. TCRdb independently ran MiXCR on the reads; one entry per CDR3 protein. The sample consists of 150,000 to 200,000 distinct CDR3 sequences, around 65% of them appearing once. The germline gives CDR1 LNHNV, CDR2 YYDKDF (reference sequence). The CDR3 length is 17 residues. Regarding this clonotype: The junction and the germline gene differ at one end; a read error may be behind it.

V is TRBV15 and J is TRBJ2-7; D is unresolved. This receptor was taken from a human donor with severe aplastic anemia or a healthy control (not recorded which). Sequencing used sorted CD4+, CD8+, or CD8+CD57+ T cells (not recorded which) from PBMCs. The CDR3 region has the DNA TGTGCCACCAGCAAGGGTCGGGTTGGCGGTTTCTCCTATGAGCAGTACTTC. Translating it yields CATSKGRVGGFSYEQYF.